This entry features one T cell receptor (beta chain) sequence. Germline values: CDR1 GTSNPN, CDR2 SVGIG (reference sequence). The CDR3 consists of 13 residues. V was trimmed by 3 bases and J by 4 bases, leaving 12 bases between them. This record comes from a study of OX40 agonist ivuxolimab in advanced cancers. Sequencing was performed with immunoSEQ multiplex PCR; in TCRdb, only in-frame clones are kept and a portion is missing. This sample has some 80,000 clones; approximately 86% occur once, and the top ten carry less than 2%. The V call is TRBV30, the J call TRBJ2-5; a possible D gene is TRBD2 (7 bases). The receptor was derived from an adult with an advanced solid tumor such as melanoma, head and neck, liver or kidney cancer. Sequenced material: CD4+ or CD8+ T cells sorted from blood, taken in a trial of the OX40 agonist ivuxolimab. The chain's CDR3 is CAWRWGGTETQYF. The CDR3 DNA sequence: TGTGCCTGGAGGTGGGGGGGCACAGAGACCCAGTACTTC.